The 21 T cell receptor beta chains below were found in one sample sequenced in a study of blood T cell repertoires in COVID-19. Here immunoSEQ multiplex PCR was the method, and the copy in TCRdb shows in-frame clones only, minus some. The sample shows 130,000 to 150,000 clones, around four fifths of them seen only once. Sequencing input: peripheral blood. The receptors shown here come from a human donor in a cohort sampled during active COVID-19.

The chain recombines TRBV29-1 with TRBJ2-1; D not certain. The germline V and J ends were trimmed by 5 bases and 10 bases, with 18 bases remaining between them. Germline assignment: CDR1 SQVTM and CDR2 ANQGSEA. This CDR3 region has 13 residues. CDR3 coding DNA: TGCAGCGTTCTCTACGTACCGGGTCAAGAGCAGTTCTTC. This encodes CSVLYVPGQEQFF.

This clone came up once. The chain uses TRBV12-3 or TRBV12-4 and TRBJ1-2; tentatively, D is TRBD1 (5 bases). The CDR3 has 13 amino acids. V was trimmed by 6 bases and J by 4 bases, leaving 12 bases between them. Here the CDR3 reads CASSLQGGYGYTF. The CDR3 DNA reads as TGTGCCAGCAGCCTCCAGGGAGGCTATGGCTACACCTTC.

V usage is TRBV28 and J usage is TRBJ1-5; no firm D call. V lost 2 bases and J lost 3, with 5 bases in between. The length of the CDR3 is 13 residues. In germline, CDR1 is MDHEN, CDR2 SYDVKM. DNA of the CDR3: TGTGCCAGCAGTTTAGACTTCAATCAGCCCCAGCATTTT. Translation: CASSLDFNQPQHF. Using reference TRBV28 and TRBJ1-5 for the parts outside the CDR3, the full variable domain is DVKVTQSSRYLVKRTGEKVFLECVQDMDHENMFWYRQDPGLGLRLIYFSYDVKMKEKGDIPEGYSVSREKKERFSLILESASTNQTSMYLCASSLDFNQPQHFGDGTRLSIL.

V and J are TRBV14 and TRBJ1-2; 10 bases are a match to TRBD1. This CDR3 region has 16 residues. CDR1 is SGHDN, CDR2 FVKESK, per germline. After removal of 2 bases from V and 2 bases from J, the junction contained 5 bases not matched to a gene. CDR3 region: CASSQNPGQGNYGYTF. The DNA for the CDR3 is TGTGCCAGCAGCCAAAACCCGGGACAGGGGAACTATGGCTACACCTTC.

This chain links TRBV4-1 with TRBJ2-5; the D gene is possibly TRBD2 (5 bases). Trimming shortened V by 2 bases and J by 1 base, and 8 bases separated the two germline ends. Germline V gene lookup returns CDR1 MGHRA and CDR2 YSYEKL. The length of the CDR3 is 14 residues. The CDR3 is CASSQLSGQETQYF. The DNA of the CDR3 is TGCGCCAGCAGCCAACTCAGCGGCCAAGAGACCCAGTACTTC.

The genes are TRBV19 and TRBJ1-4; D not resolved. Per germline, CDR1 LNHDA and CDR2 SQIVND (reference sequence). Trimming pared 7 bases from V and 4 bases from J, leaving 7 bases between. This CDR3 has 12 amino acids. The CDR3 DNA sequence: TGTGCCAGTAACAGAGTTAATGAAAAACTGTTTTTT. Encoded protein: CASNRVNEKLFF.

The chain joins TRBV2 to TRBJ1-2; 10 bases are shared with TRBD1. Looked up from germline, CDR1 is SNHLY and CDR2 is FYNNEI. The junction had 10 bases not matched to a gene; V was cut back by 6 bases and J by 6 bases. This CDR3 has 15 amino acids. For the CDR3, the DNA is TGTGCCAGCAGCACTACGAGACAGGGGGCAGATGGCTACACCTTC. Its translation is CASSTTRQGADGYTF.

The rearrangement uses TRBV5-1 and TRBJ1-4, with 9 bases lining up with TRBD1. V gave up 2 bases and J gave up 8 bases; unmatched junction bases: 13. The germline CDR1 and CDR2 sequences are SGHRS and YFSETQ. The CDR3 extends over 17 amino acids. DNA for the CDR3: TGCGCCAGCAGCTTCGGGACAGGGCTCGATAGTCTGGAAAAACTGTTTTTT. Translated: CASSFGTGLDSLEKLFF.

CDR3 region: CASSVEQPYNEQFF. The CDR3 DNA sequence: TGTGCCAGCAGCGTAGAACAGCCCTACAATGAGCAGTTCTTC. The chain links TRBV9 to TRBJ2-1; no firm D call. The CDR3 length is 14 residues. V was shortened by 0 bases and J by 2 bases, with 6 bases between the two germline ends. The germline CDR1 and CDR2 sequences are SGDLS and YYNGEE.

V gene TRBV5-1 combines with J gene TRBJ2-3, with 9 bases fitting TRBD1. V lost 2 bases to trimming and J lost 3 bases; unmatched junction nucleotides: 7. Per the germline V gene, CDR1 is SGHRS and CDR2 is YFSETQ. This CDR3 has 16 residues. CDR3 residues: CASSFTGGVLTDTQYF. The CDR3 DNA is TGCGCCAGCAGCTTCACAGGGGGCGTATTGACAGATACGCAGTATTTT.

This CDR3 is CASSLSAGNTEAFF. The CDR3 coding sequence is TGTGCCAGCAGCTTAAGCGCTGGGAACACTGAAGCTTTCTTT. This chain links TRBV7-2 with TRBJ1-1; D is ambiguous. The V gene lost 2 bases and the J gene lost 1 base, with 8 bases spanning the gap. The CDR3 length is 14 residues. Germline V gene lookup returns CDR1 SGHTA and CDR2 FQGNSA.

This rearrangement joins TRBV28 to TRBJ1-5; D call uncertain. V was clipped by 6 bases and J by 0 bases, with 12 bases between them. This CDR3 is built from 15 residues. Germline V gene sequence: CDR1 MDHEN, CDR2 SYDVKM. CDR3 residues: CASREGDSSNQPQHF. CDR3 sequence (DNA): TGTGCCAGCAGGGAGGGTGACTCTAGCAATCAGCCCCAGCATTTT.

The chain is built from TRBV7-8 and TRBJ2-7, with D perhaps being TRBD1 or TRBD2 (6 bases each). This CDR3 contains 15 residues. Trimming removed 5 bases from V and 1 base from J, with 15 bases in between. The germline gives CDR1 SGHVS, CDR2 FQNEAQ. The CDR3 bases are TGTGCCAGCAGCCGGGGGCAGGTAATTTCCTACGAGCAGTACGTC. This codes for CASSRGQVISYEQYV.

For the CDR3, the DNA is TGTGCCAGCAGTCGTTTACCGGGATCCTTGAACACTGAAGCTTTCTTT. It codes for CASSRLPGSLNTEAFF. V gene TRBV2 combines with J gene TRBJ1-1; D gene uncertain. Trimming shortened V by 5 bases and J by 0 bases, and 16 bases separated the two germline ends. CDR3 length: 16 residues. Per the germline V gene, CDR1 is SNHLY and CDR2 is FYNNEI.

This clone was counted a few times. The sample contains more than one DNA sequence encoding this CDR3. The chain has TRBV5-1 and TRBJ1-1; D is unresolved. V was cut by 1 base and J by 1 base, with 8 bases left in between. The CDR3 sequence is 14 residues long. From germline, CDR1 is SGHRS and CDR2 YFSETQ. CDR3 sequence: CASSLTSGNTEAFF. CDR3 in DNA: TGCGCCAGCAGCTTGACTTCGGGGAACACTGAAGCTTTCTTT.

The chain is built from TRBV5-6 and TRBJ1-2; D might be TRBD1 (5 bases). The V end lost 1 base, the J end lost 0 bases, and 10 bases lay between the germline ends. The CDR3 loop spans 15 amino acids. CDR1 is SGHDT and CDR2 is YYEEEE in the germline V gene. Written as DNA, the CDR3 is TGTGCCAGCAGCTTGTTGGACAACCCTAACTATGGCTACACCTTC. Translated: CASSLLDNPNYGYTF.

The chain recombines TRBV2 with TRBJ1-1; 9 nucleotides agree with TRBD1. The germline V gene has CDR1 SNHLY and CDR2 FYNNEI. This CDR3 contains 12 residues. After removal of 4 bases from V and 12 bases from J, the junction contained 6 bases not matched to a gene. The CDR3 here is CASSGQGGSPFF. DNA for the CDR3: TGTGCCAGCAGTGGACAGGGGGGGAGTCCTTTCTTT.

V is TRBV5-1 and J is TRBJ2-7; 12 nucleotides match TRBD1. Germline CDR1 SGHRS, CDR2 YFSETQ. With 4 bases clipped from V and 5 bases from J, the junction kept 4 bases outside the gene matches. This CDR3 has 14 amino acids. The CDR3 region is CASSPGTGGDEQYF. The DNA for the CDR3 is TGCGCCAGCAGCCCCGGGACAGGGGGCGACGAGCAGTACTTC.

The chain couples TRBV19 to TRBJ1-5; D is unclear. Per the germline V gene, CDR1 is LNHDA and CDR2 is SQIVND (reference sequence). V lost 2 bases to trimming and J lost 0 bases, with 5 bases between them. The CDR3 has 14 residues. This chain's CDR3 is CASSIQASNQPQHF. CDR3 DNA: TGTGCCAGTAGTATACAGGCTAGCAATCAGCCCCAGCATTTT.

The chain combines TRBV5-1 with TRBJ1-2; D remains unclear. Germline CDR1 is SGHRS and CDR2 is YFSETQ. CDR3 length equals 13 residues. Between the trimmed V and J ends, which lost 0 bases and 2 bases, there was a span of 5 bases. The CDR3 sequence: CASSLGQNYGYTF. The CDR3 DNA sequence: TGCGCCAGCAGCTTGGGTCAGAACTATGGCTACACCTTC.

The V and J genes are TRBV30 and TRBJ1-5; 8 nucleotides align to TRBD1. Per germline, CDR1 GTSNPN and CDR2 SVGIG (reference sequence). The CDR3 length is 14 residues. The trim removed 1 base at V and 2 bases at J, leaving 1 base unmatched. In DNA form, the CDR3 reads TGTGCCTGGAGTGCGACAGGGGGCAATCAGCCCCAGCATTTT. Its protein is CAWSATGGNQPQHF. The full variable domain, with the rest looked up from reference TRBV30 and TRBJ1-5, is SQTIHQWPATLVQPVGSPLSLECTVEGTSNPNLYWYRQAAGRGLQLLFYSVGIGQISSEVPQNLSASRPQDRQFILSSKKLLLSDSGFYLCAWSATGGNQPQHFGDGTRLSIL.